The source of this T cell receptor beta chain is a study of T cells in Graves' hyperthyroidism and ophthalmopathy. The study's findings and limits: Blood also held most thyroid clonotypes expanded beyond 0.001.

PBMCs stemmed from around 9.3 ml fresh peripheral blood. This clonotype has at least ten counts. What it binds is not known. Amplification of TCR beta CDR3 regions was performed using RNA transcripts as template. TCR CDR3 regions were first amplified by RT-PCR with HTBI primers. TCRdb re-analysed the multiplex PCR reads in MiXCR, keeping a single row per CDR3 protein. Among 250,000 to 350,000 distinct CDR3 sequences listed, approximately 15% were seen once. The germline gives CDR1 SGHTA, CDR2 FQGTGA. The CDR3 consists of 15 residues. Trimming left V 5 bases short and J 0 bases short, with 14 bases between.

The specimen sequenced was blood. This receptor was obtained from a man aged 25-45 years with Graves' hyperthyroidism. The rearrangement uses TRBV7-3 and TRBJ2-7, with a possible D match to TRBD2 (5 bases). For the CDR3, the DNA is TGTGCCAGCAGCCGAAGCGGAGGTGGCTCCTACGAGCAGTACTTC. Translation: CASSRSGGGSYEQYF.